Presented here are 20 T cell receptor beta chains from one specimen sequenced in a study of shared T cell receptors in the human thymus. Only in-frame clones appear in the TCRdb table, and some are missing; sequencing was by immunoSEQ multiplex PCR. The sample has about 660,000 clones, around 87% seen once. In addition, the sample was reused for a study of human thymus T cells.

The sequenced sample was thymocytes. These receptors all come from a boy younger than two with a congenital heart defect.

This clone was seen just once. The J gene is TRBJ2-7, the V gene TRBV29-1; 7 bases match TRBD2. Losses at the gene ends were 1 base for V and 1 base for J; bases not matched to a gene: 7. The CDR3 has 15 residues. The germline V gene has CDR1 SQVTM and CDR2 ANQGSEA. The CDR3 loop is CSVEVFREESYEQYF. CDR3 DNA sequence: TGCAGCGTTGAAGTGTTCCGGGAGGAATCCTACGAGCAGTACTTC.

This clone showed up just once. The chain employs TRBV4-3 and TRBJ2-5, with 8 bases lining up with TRBD2. CDR1 is LGHNA, CDR2 YSLEER, per germline. There are 19 residues in the CDR3. J gave up 1 base and V 0 bases, and 13 bases lay outside the gene matches. CDR3 DNA sequence: TGCGCCAGCAGCCAAGATCCGAGCGGGGGCCTCTACCCCCAAGAGACCCAGTACTTC. Translating it yields CASSQDPSGGLYPQETQYF.

J is TRBJ2-7 and V is TRBV10-2, with 9 positions matching TRBD2. Germline loops: CDR1 WSHSY, CDR2 SAAADI. CDR3 length: 14 residues. With V trimmed by 6 bases and J by 5 bases, 8 bases remained unmatched. The CDR3 is CASRPRGGRNEQYF. CDR3 coding DNA: TGCGCCAGCAGGCCGCGGGGGGGCCGTAACGAGCAGTACTTC.

The CDR3 loop reads CASWEQAAFNYGYTF. Written as DNA, the CDR3 is TGTGCCAGCTGGGAGCAGGCCGCCTTTAACTATGGCTACACCTTC. This sequence joins TRBV7-9 and TRBJ1-2; no definite D call. The germline gives CDR1 SEHNR, CDR2 FQNEAQ (reference sequence). This CDR3 is 15 amino acids long. Trimming stripped 8 bases from V and 1 base from J, with 17 bases between. The full variable domain, rest sourced from reference TRBV7-9 and TRBJ1-2, is DTGVSQNPRHKITKRGQNVTFRCDPISEHNRLYWYRQTLGQGPEFLTYFQNEAQLEKSRLLSDRFSAERPKGSFSTLEIQRTEQGDSAMYLCASWEQAAFNYGYTFGSGTRLTVV.

The chain is built from TRBV19 and TRBJ1-5; D perhaps matches TRBD1 (5 bases). Trimming took off 0 bases at V and 6 bases at J, with 15 bases between the two ends. Germline V CDR1 and CDR2: LNHDA, SQIVND (reference sequence). This CDR3 contains 16 residues. CDR3 amino acids: CASSIDRRAIGQPQHF. CDR3 DNA: TGTGCCAGTAGTATAGATCGCAGGGCGATTGGTCAGCCCCAGCATTTT.

This clone has only a few counts. The chain couples TRBV5-1 to TRBJ1-2, with D perhaps TRBD1 (6 bases). The CDR3 has 16 amino acids. Trimming took off 4 bases at V and 4 bases at J, with 20 bases between the two ends. Germline CDR1 is SGHRS and CDR2 is YFSETQ. Written as DNA, the CDR3 is TGCGCCAGCAGCCCGCCTTCTGGGGAGGGGGTCTATGGCTACACCTTC. The encoded protein is CASSPPSGEGVYGYTF.

The rearrangement uses TRBV6-6 and TRBJ1-2; no clear D. Per germline, CDR1 MNHNY and CDR2 SVGAGI (reference sequence). The CDR3 loop spans 13 amino acids. With 7 bases removed from V and 6 bases from J, the gap between germline ends came to 15 bases. The CDR3 region has the DNA TGTGCCAGCACCCTTGAGGGCGCGGATGGCTACACCTTC. Translated: CASTLEGADGYTF.

This chain connects TRBV7-2 to TRBJ2-7; maybe TRBD1 (6 bases). This CDR3 has 13 amino acids. V lost 3 bases to trimming and J lost 6 bases, with 12 bases between them. The germline CDR1 and CDR2 sequences are SGHTA and FQGNSA. CDR3 residues: CASSFEQGREQYF. CDR3 nucleotide sequence: TGTGCCAGCAGCTTCGAACAGGGACGCGAGCAGTACTTC.

The chain has TRBV5-1 and TRBJ1-6; 8 positions agree with TRBD1. Germline assignment: CDR1 SGHRS and CDR2 YFSETQ. CDR3 length: 14 residues. The J segment lost 9 bases and the V segment lost 4 bases, leaving 6 bases of the junction unmatched. The CDR3 DNA follows: TGCGCCAGCAGCCGACAGGGGAACTGTTCACCCCTCCACTTT. This encodes CASSRQGNCSPLHF.

CDR3 bases: TGTGCCAGCAGTGGCCCCGCGGGGGCAGTCGACTATGGCTACACCTTC. Encoded protein: CASSGPAGAVDYGYTF. The rearrangement joins TRBV25-1 to TRBJ1-2, with D possibly TRBD1 on 6 matching bases. This CDR3 region has 16 residues. Germline V gives CDR1 MGHDK, CDR2 SYGVNS. The ends were cut back, 4 bases at V and 3 bases at J, with 18 bases in the middle.

V usage is TRBV7-2 and J usage is TRBJ1-5; the D gene is possibly TRBD1 (6 bases). The CDR3 is 15 residues long. V lost 6 bases and J 0 bases, leaving 12 bases between the germline ends. Germline assignment: CDR1 SGHTA and CDR2 FQGNSA. This CDR3 is CASRQTGDSNQPQHF. In nucleotides, the CDR3 is TGTGCCAGCAGGCAGACAGGAGATAGCAATCAGCCCCAGCATTTT.

The chain couples TRBV9 to TRBJ2-1; TRBD2 might be the D (5 bases). The germline V and J ends were trimmed by 0 bases and 6 bases, with 13 bases remaining between them. The CDR3 runs to 15 residues. Germline CDR1 SGDLS, CDR2 YYNGEE. The CDR3 spells CASSVGAGGCNEQFF. CDR3 DNA sequence: TGTGCCAGCAGCGTAGGGGCAGGCGGGTGCAATGAGCAGTTCTTC.

J is TRBJ1-5 and V is TRBV30; tentative D call: TRBD1 (5 bases). CDR1 is GTSNPN, CDR2 SVGIG, per germline (reference sequence). Trimming shortened V by 5 bases and J by 2 bases, and 19 bases separated the two germline ends. The CDR3 covers 16 residues. CDR3 nucleotides: TGTGCCTGGTATCCGGGGGAGGTGGATCGCAATCAGCCCCAGCATTTT. This gives the protein CAWYPGEVDRNQPQHF.

V usage is TRBV14 and J usage is TRBJ2-1, with 7 bases identical to TRBD2. Germline loops: CDR1 SGHDN, CDR2 FVKESK. J was trimmed by 5 bases and V by 2 bases; bases with no gene match: 12. This CDR3 spans 17 amino acids. The CDR3 DNA reads TGTGCCAGCAGCCAAAGCTGGGAGGGAGGGCCCAACAATGAGCAGTTCTTC. Its translation is CASSQSWEGGPNNEQFF.

V gene TRBV11-2 combines with J gene TRBJ2-7; 9 positions agree with TRBD1. The CDR3 sequence is 15 residues long. V shed 5 bases, J shed 2 bases, and the junction held 7 bases outside the gene matches. The V gene's germline CDR1 is SGHAT and CDR2 FQNNGV. CDR3 coding DNA: TGTGCCAGCAGCCTCACAGGGGGCGACACCTACGAGCAGTACTTC. Encoded protein: CASSLTGGDTYEQYF.

V and J are TRBV19 and TRBJ1-1, with 10 bases identical to TRBD1. Germline CDR1 reads LNHDA; CDR2 reads SQIVND (reference sequence). V was pared by 8 bases and J by 8 bases, with 8 bases of the junction left unmatched. This CDR3 comprises 13 residues. Written as DNA, the CDR3 is TGTGCCAGTCACTCCGGGACAGGGGCCGAAGCTTTCTTT. This gives the protein CASHSGTGAEAFF.

This clone is a singleton in its sample. The rearrangement uses TRBV4-3 and TRBJ2-3; D possibly corresponds to TRBD2 (5 bases). From germline, CDR1 is LGHNA and CDR2 YSLEER. Trimming stripped 1 base from V and 6 bases from J, with 14 bases between. CDR3 length equals 15 residues. CDR3 DNA sequence: TGCGCCAGCAGCCAAGGACTAACGTTGGCCGATACGCAGTATTTT. This gives the protein CASSQGLTLADTQYF.

This rearrangement joins TRBV5-4 to TRBJ1-1; possible D gene TRBD1, 6 bases. CDR3 length: 13 residues. V gave up 4 bases and J gave up 4 bases, with 11 bases separating them. The germline V gene encodes CDR1 SGHNT and CDR2 YYREEE (reference sequence). CDR3 nucleotides: TGTGCCAGCAGCGAGGGACACCTCACTGAAGCTTTCTTT. It codes for CASSEGHLTEAFF.

The chain is built from TRBV28 and TRBJ1-4; 7 positions match TRBD1. CDR3 length: 14 amino acids. V lost 5 bases and J lost 8; bases outside the gene matches: 8. Germline assignment: CDR1 MDHEN and CDR2 SYDVKM. The CDR3 DNA sequence: TGTGCCAGCAGTGTCGACCGGGACAGAGAAAAACTGTTTTTT. Its protein is CASSVDRDREKLFF.

The chain recombines TRBV20-1 with TRBJ2-3, with D perhaps TRBD2 (6 bases). The germline V gene encodes CDR1 DFQATT and CDR2 SNEGSKA (reference sequence). The CDR3 covers 10 residues. In nucleotides, the CDR3 is TGCAGAGGGTCCGGGGGTACGCAGTATTTT. It codes for CRGSGGTQYF.